These 30 T cell receptor beta chains originate from one sample sequenced in a study of beta chain features in type 1 diabetes. General study points: Moderate but significant shortening of TCRB CDR3s was recorded in all four CD4+ subsets from Type 1 diabetes patients.

The antigens of these receptors remain unknown. Reverse transcribing all isolated RNA meant expressed TCRB transcripts were sequenced. Sequencing was performed with immunoSEQ multiplex PCR; in TCRdb, only in-frame clones are kept and a portion is missing. The table shows 50,000 or so clones, with around 45% occurring only once. The sequencing sample was made of stem cell memory CD4+ T cells from blood. These receptors all come from a man aged 25 to 45 with type 1 diabetes.

The chain has TRBV29-1 and TRBJ1-4, with no clear D. Germline CDR1 and CDR2: SQVTM and ANQGSEA. This CDR3 has 10 residues. V lost 7 bases to trimming and J lost 3 bases, with 3 bases between them. The CDR3: CSASNEKLFF. Here the CDR3 DNA reads TGCAGCGCCTCTAATGAAAAACTGTTTTTT.

V and J are TRBV7-9 and TRBJ2-7; D is perhaps TRBD2 (5 bases). The CDR3 is made up of 14 amino acids. The germline V and J ends were trimmed by 4 bases and 1 base, with 11 bases remaining between them. In germline, CDR1 is SEHNR, CDR2 FQNEAQ (reference sequence). CDR3 in DNA: TGTGCCAGCAGCTCTTCCGGGGTGTCCTACGAGCAGTACTTC. Amino acid sequence: CASSSSGVSYEQYF.

In DNA, the CDR3 is TGTGCCATCAATAACGTTGGGCTAGCGGAAACGCAGTATTTT. Its translation is CAINNVGLAETQYF. The chain recombines TRBV10-3 with TRBJ2-3; 7 bases match TRBD2. CDR3 length equals 14 residues. CDR1 is ENHRY, CDR2 SYGVKD, per germline. The J segment lost 9 bases and the V segment lost 7 bases, leaving 13 bases of the junction unmatched.

In this sample, this clone turned up a few times. The J gene is TRBJ2-5, the V gene TRBV25-1; D is unresolved. Trimming removed 1 base at V and 4 bases at J, with 4 bases between. The CDR3 covers 12 residues. CDR1 MGHDK and CDR2 SYGVNS come from the germline V gene. CDR3 region: CASSESGETQYF. CDR3 nucleotides: TGTGCCAGCAGTGAATCCGGAGAGACCCAGTACTTC.

This sequence joins TRBV5-1 and TRBJ2-3; D is ambiguous. This CDR3 is 13 amino acids long. In germline, CDR1 is SGHRS, CDR2 YFSETQ. The V end lost 4 bases, the J end lost 6 bases, and 12 bases lay between the germline ends. CDR3 nucleotide sequence: TGCGCCAGCAGCCTGAGAGCGTTGGATACGCAGTATTTT. Protein sequence: CASSLRALDTQYF.

The CDR3 region has the DNA TGTGCCAGCAGTTCTCGTAGGACGGGGGGACAGGGCCATCAGCCCCAGCATTTT. Translated, it gives CASSSRRTGGQGHQPQHF. V is TRBV27 and J is TRBJ1-5; 9 bases map to TRBD1. Germline V gives CDR1 MNHEY, CDR2 SMNVEV (reference sequence). Unmatched junction bases numbered 15, after V lost 4 bases and J lost 5 bases. The CDR3 extends over 18 amino acids.

The V gene is TRBV5-1, the J gene TRBJ2-6; TRBD1 matches at 9 bases. This CDR3 spans 14 amino acids. Trimming took 4 bases from V and 6 from J; bases not matched to a gene: 2. The germline V gene encodes CDR1 SGHRS and CDR2 YFSETQ. CDR3 DNA sequence: TGCGCCAGCAGCCGGGACAGGGAGGCCAACGTCCTGACTTTC. Residues: CASSRDREANVLTF.

A remark on this clone: The junction and the germline gene differ at one end; a read error may be behind it. The chain recombines TRBV7-2 with TRBJ1-4; D is ambiguous. From germline, CDR1 is SGHTA and CDR2 FQGNSA. The CDR3 covers 14 residues. The CDR3 reads CASSFRPTKEKLFF. As DNA, the CDR3 is TGTGCCAGCAGCTTTCGACCCACTAAGGAAAAACTGTTTTTT.

About this clone itself: The sample holds other DNA sequences that translate to the same CDR3. J is TRBJ2-4 and V is TRBV5-1; D uncertain. Per germline, CDR1 SGHRS and CDR2 YFSETQ. V was trimmed by 5 bases and J by 0 bases, leaving 9 bases between them. This CDR3 contains 14 residues. CDR3 loop: CASSLTLAKNIQYF. Written as DNA, the CDR3 is TGCGCCAGCAGTTTGACTTTAGCCAAAAACATTCAGTACTTC.

The chain combines TRBV5-1 with TRBJ1-1, with D possibly matching TRBD1 (6 bases). Germline assignment: CDR1 SGHRS and CDR2 YFSETQ. V lost 3 bases, J lost 1 base, and 13 bases lay in between. This CDR3 has 15 amino acids. The DNA for the CDR3 is TGCGCCAGCAGCTCTGAGACAGGTTGGAACACTGAAGCTTTCTTT. It yields the protein CASSSETGWNTEAFF.

As concerns this clone: The junction differs from germline at one of its ends, possibly a read error. V usage is TRBV6-6 and J usage is TRBJ2-7, with D perhaps TRBD2 (6 bases). This CDR3 spans 13 amino acids. CDR1 is MNHNY, CDR2 SVGAGI, per germline (reference sequence). CDR3 sequence reads: CASSPRGGLLVFF. The CDR3 nucleotides read TGTGCCAGCAGTCCCCGGGGAGGCCTTTTGGTTTTCTTC.

V and J are TRBV5-1 and TRBJ2-7; TRBD1 agrees at 8 bases. The CDR3 is 15 amino acids. Germline V CDR1 and CDR2: SGHRS, YFSETQ. The J segment lost 1 base and the V segment lost 2 bases, leaving 5 bases of the junction unmatched. CDR3 sequence reads: CASSFLRTGSYEQYF. CDR3 nucleotides: TGCGCCAGCAGCTTCCTTAGGACAGGGTCCTACGAGCAGTACTTC.

The chain is built from TRBV5-1 and TRBJ2-2; no reliable D call. Germline V gives CDR1 SGHRS, CDR2 YFSETQ. V lost 5 bases and J lost 3, with 8 bases in between. This CDR3 has 13 residues. CDR3 protein: CASRAQHTGELFF. As DNA, the CDR3 is TGCGCCAGCAGGGCACAGCACACCGGGGAGCTGTTTTTT.

This clone was observed a handful of times. V gene TRBV7-9 combines with J gene TRBJ1-1, with D tentatively TRBD1 (5 bases). The germline V and J ends were trimmed by 7 bases and 1 base, with 13 bases remaining between them. Per germline, CDR1 SEHNR and CDR2 FQNEAQ (reference sequence). The CDR3 consists of 14 residues. CDR3 loop: CASIRERANTEAFF. The CDR3, as DNA: TGTGCCAGCATCAGGGAGCGGGCGAACACTGAAGCTTTCTTT.

The chain links TRBV2 to TRBJ2-3; possible D gene TRBD2, 5 bases. V was shortened by 2 bases and J by 4 bases, with 10 bases between the two germline ends. In germline, CDR1 is SNHLY, CDR2 FYNNEI. The CDR3 is 14 amino acids. The DNA of the CDR3 is TGTGCCAGCAGTGAATCGGGAAGGCCAGATACGCAGTATTTT. It specifies CASSESGRPDTQYF.

The chain combines TRBV6-1 with TRBJ1-1; D not certain. Germline V lookup: CDR1 MNHNS, CDR2 SASEGT. CDR3 length equals 12 residues. V gave up 1 base and J gave up 8 bases, with 8 bases separating them. CDR3 coding DNA: TGTGCCAGCAGTGAAGGGCGCGGGGAAGCTTTCTTT. Translation gives CASSEGRGEAFF.

The J gene is TRBJ2-7, the V gene TRBV28; a possible D gene is TRBD1 (6 bases). The CDR3 loop spans 12 amino acids. In germline, CDR1 is MDHEN, CDR2 SYDVKM. The CDR3 nucleotides read TGTGTCACCGGGACAACCACCTACGAGCAGTACTTC. Amino acids: CVTGTTTYEQYF. Looking up the rest from reference TRBV28 and TRBJ2-7 gives the full variable domain: DVKVTQSSRYLVKRTGEKVFLECVQDMDHENMFWYRQDPGLGLRLIYFSYDVKMKEKGDIPEGYSVSREKKERFSLILESASTNQTSMYLCVTGTTTYEQYFGPGTRLTVT.

The chain employs TRBV28 and TRBJ2-1; D might be TRBD2 (6 bases). There are 15 residues in the CDR3. Germline CDR1 reads MDHEN; CDR2 reads SYDVKM. Trimming left V 2 bases short and J 6 bases short, with 14 bases between. Here the CDR3 reads CASSLHGVSGNEQFF. The CDR3 DNA sequence: TGTGCCAGCAGTTTACACGGAGTTAGCGGCAATGAGCAGTTCTTC.

This clone was counted a few times. The J gene is TRBJ1-2, the V gene TRBV5-1; tentative D call: TRBD1 (5 bases). CDR3 length equals 14 residues. The V and J ends lost 0 bases and 8 bases respectively, with 14 bases between them. In germline, CDR1 is SGHRS, CDR2 YFSETQ. The chain's CDR3 is CASSLGQHSMGYTF. DNA for the CDR3: TGCGCCAGCAGCTTGGGACAGCACTCCATGGGCTACACCTTC.

This clone was seen only once. The chain links TRBV7-6 to TRBJ2-3; possible D gene TRBD1, 6 bases. Germline V gene data show CDR1 as SGHVS and CDR2 as FNYEAQ. The CDR3 spans 17 residues. The V end lost 2 bases, the J end lost 4 bases, and 19 bases lay between the germline ends. CDR3: CASSLRAGVGGADTQYF. The CDR3 DNA is TGTGCCAGCAGCTTACGGGCAGGGGTTGGGGGAGCAGATACGCAGTATTTT.

V gene TRBV7-2 combines with J gene TRBJ1-5; D is undetermined. V dropped 3 bases and J dropped 5 bases, with 8 bases sitting between them. This CDR3 has 13 amino acids. CDR1 is SGHTA and CDR2 is FQGNSA in the germline V gene. The CDR3 is CASSFGGDQPQHF. The CDR3 DNA reads TGTGCCAGCAGCTTCGGCGGGGATCAGCCCCAGCATTTT.

V is TRBV18 and J is TRBJ2-7, with TRBD1 as a possible D gene (7 bases). Trimming pared 6 bases from V and 1 base from J, leaving 16 bases between. The CDR3 spans 15 residues. From germline, CDR1 is KGHSH and CDR2 LQKENI. CDR3 protein: CASSLQGGISYEQYF. CDR3 DNA: TGTGCCAGCTCTTTGCAGGGGGGAATATCCTACGAGCAGTACTTC.

This chain connects TRBV28 to TRBJ1-5; no reliable D call. Trimming shortened V by 6 bases and J by 5 bases, and 5 bases separated the two germline ends. CDR3 length equals 11 residues. Germline loops: CDR1 MDHEN, CDR2 SYDVKM. The CDR3 sequence is CASSTHQPQHF. In DNA, the CDR3 is TGTGCCAGCAGCACTCATCAGCCCCAGCATTTT.

This clone was recorded a few times. This chain joins TRBV7-9 and TRBJ2-7, with D unclear. The CDR3 is made up of 12 amino acids. V was pared by 6 bases and J by 5 bases, with 11 bases between. Per germline, CDR1 SEHNR and CDR2 FQNEAQ (reference sequence). The CDR3, as DNA: TGTGCCAGCAGGGGCAGGCCCCACGAGCAGTACTTC. Encoded protein: CASRGRPHEQYF.

A few counts support this clone. This chain connects TRBV5-4 to TRBJ2-2, with D possibly being TRBD1 (8 bases). Trimming took 5 bases from V and 3 from J, leaving 20 bases between them. This CDR3 is 17 amino acids long. CDR1 SGHNT and CDR2 YYREEE come from the germline V gene (reference sequence). In DNA form, the CDR3 reads TGTGCCAGCAGAAGATTAACAGGGGGGGCGTACACCGGGGAGCTGTTTTTT. It translates to CASRRLTGGAYTGELFF.

The rearrangement uses TRBV6-5 and TRBJ2-2, with D tentatively TRBD1 (6 bases). The CDR3 is 13 amino acids. Trimming took 6 bases from V and 4 from J, leaving 9 bases between them. In germline, CDR1 is MNHEY, CDR2 SVGAGI. The CDR3 nucleotides are TGTGCCAGCAGACAGGGCCGCACCGGGGAGCTGTTTTTT. Its translation is CASRQGRTGELFF.

The V and J genes are TRBV27 and TRBJ2-1; 7 nucleotides line up with TRBD1. The germline CDR1 and CDR2 sequences are MNHEY and SMNVEV (reference sequence). The CDR3 runs 14 residues. Trimming cost V 7 bases and J 6 bases; bases outside gene matches: 9. The CDR3, as DNA: TGTGCCAGCAACCAAAGGGGGCCGGTCAATGAGCAGTTCTTC. Protein sequence: CASNQRGPVNEQFF.

The rearrangement links TRBV28 to TRBJ2-5, with 8 bases that match TRBD1. The CDR3 spans 14 residues. Looked up from germline, CDR1 is MDHEN and CDR2 is SYDVKM. V gave up 6 bases and J gave up 5 bases; unmatched junction bases: 8. The CDR3 DNA follows: TGTGCCAGCAGCACGACAGGGGTCTTTGAGACCCAGTACTTC. Its protein is CASSTTGVFETQYF.

This clone was observed a handful of times. The chain recombines TRBV7-8 with TRBJ2-1; TRBD2 agrees at 9 bases. CDR3 size: 15 residues. V dropped 5 bases and J dropped 8; count of bases not matched to a gene: 10. Germline CDR1 is SGHVS and CDR2 is FQNEAQ. CDR3 region: CASSDIAGDRHEQFF. CDR3 coding DNA: TGTGCCAGCAGCGATATAGCGGGAGATAGGCATGAGCAGTTCTTC. The variable domain in full, with the rest retrieved from reference TRBV7-8 and TRBJ2-1, is GAGVSQSPRYKVAKRGQDVALRCDPISGHVSLFWYQQALGQGPEFLTYFQNEAQLDKSGLPSDRFFAERPEGSVSTLKIQRTQQEDSAVYLCASSDIAGDRHEQFFGPGTRLTVL.

This clone has more than one count but fewer than ten. The V and J genes are TRBV10-3 and TRBJ2-3; D is unclear. The CDR3 is 14 residues long. CDR1 and CDR2 (germline): ENHRY, SYGVKD. V was clipped by 6 bases and J by 1 base, with 11 bases between them. CDR3 nucleotides: TGTGCCATCAGAATCACGTCGGGCACAGATACGCAGTATTTT. This translates into CAIRITSGTDTQYF.